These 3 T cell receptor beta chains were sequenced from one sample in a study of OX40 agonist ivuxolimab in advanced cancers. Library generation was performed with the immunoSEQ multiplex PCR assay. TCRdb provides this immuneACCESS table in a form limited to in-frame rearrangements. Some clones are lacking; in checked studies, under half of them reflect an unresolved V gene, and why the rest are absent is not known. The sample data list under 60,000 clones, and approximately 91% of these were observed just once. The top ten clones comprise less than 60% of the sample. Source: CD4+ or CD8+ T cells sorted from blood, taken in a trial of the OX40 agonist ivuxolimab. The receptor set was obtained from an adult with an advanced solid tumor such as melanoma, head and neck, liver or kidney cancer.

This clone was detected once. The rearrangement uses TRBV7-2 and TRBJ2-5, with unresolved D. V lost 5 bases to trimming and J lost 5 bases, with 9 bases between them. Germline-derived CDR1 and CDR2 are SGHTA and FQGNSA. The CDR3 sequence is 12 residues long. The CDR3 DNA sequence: TGTGCCAGCAGCCCCGGGTTTGAGACCCAGTACTTC. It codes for CASSPGFETQYF.

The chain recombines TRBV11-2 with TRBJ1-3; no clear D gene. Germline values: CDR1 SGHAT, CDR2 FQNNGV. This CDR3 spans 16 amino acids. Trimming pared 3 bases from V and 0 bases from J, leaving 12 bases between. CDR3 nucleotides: TGTGCCAGCAGCTTGAAACCACCGGGCTCTGGAAACACCATATATTTT. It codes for CASSLKPPGSGNTIYF.

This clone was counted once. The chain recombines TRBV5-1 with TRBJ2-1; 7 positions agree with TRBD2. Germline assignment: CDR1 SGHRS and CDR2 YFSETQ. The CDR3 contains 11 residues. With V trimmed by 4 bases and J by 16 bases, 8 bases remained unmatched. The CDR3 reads CASSTGLGRFF. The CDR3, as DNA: TGCGCCAGCAGCACAGGACTAGGGCGTTTCTTC.